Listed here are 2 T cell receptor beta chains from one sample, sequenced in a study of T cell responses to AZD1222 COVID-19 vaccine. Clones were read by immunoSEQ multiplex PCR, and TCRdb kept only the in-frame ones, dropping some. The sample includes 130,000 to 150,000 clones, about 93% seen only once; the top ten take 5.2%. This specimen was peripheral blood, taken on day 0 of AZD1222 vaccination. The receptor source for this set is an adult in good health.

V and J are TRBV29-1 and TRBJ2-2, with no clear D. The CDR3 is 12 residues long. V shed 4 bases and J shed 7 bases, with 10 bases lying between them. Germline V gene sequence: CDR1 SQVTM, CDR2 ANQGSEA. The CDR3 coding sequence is TGCAGCGTTGCAGGCGAAAACGGGGAGCTGTTTTTT. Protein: CSVAGENGELFF.

The CDR3 reads CASSLGPLYEQYF. Written as DNA, the CDR3 is TGCGCCAGCAGCCTCGGGCCACTGTACGAGCAGTACTTC. The V call is TRBV4-1, the J call TRBJ2-7; no clear D. Trimming cost V 4 bases and J 4 bases, with 11 bases left between them. This CDR3 region has 13 residues. In germline, CDR1 is MGHRA, CDR2 YSYEKL.